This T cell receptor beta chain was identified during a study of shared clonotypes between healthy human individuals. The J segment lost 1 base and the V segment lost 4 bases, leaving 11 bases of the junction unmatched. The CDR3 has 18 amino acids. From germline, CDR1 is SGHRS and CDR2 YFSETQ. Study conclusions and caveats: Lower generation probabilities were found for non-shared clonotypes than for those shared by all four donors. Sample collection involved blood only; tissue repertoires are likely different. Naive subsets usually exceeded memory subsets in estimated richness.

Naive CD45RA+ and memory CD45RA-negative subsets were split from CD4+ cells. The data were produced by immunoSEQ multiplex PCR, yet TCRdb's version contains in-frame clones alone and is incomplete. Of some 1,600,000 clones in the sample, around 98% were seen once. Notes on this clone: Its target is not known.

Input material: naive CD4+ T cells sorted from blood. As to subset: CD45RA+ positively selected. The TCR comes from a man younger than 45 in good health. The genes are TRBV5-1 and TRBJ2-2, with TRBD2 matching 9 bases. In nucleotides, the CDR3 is TGCGCCAGCAGCGCCGCGGGGTCTAGCGGGGTGAACACCGGGGAGCTGTTTTTT. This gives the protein CASSAAGSSGVNTGELFF.